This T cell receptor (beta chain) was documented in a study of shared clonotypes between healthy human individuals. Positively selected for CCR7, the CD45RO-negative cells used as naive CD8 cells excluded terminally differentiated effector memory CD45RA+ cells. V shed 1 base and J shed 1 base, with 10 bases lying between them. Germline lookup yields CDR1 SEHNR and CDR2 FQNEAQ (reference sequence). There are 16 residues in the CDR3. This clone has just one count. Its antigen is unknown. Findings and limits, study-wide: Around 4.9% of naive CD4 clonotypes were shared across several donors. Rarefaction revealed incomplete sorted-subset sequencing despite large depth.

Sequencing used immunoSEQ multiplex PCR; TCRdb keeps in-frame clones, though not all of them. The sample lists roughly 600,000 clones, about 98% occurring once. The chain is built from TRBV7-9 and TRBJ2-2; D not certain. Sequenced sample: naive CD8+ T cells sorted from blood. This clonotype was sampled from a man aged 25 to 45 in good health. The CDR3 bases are TGTGCCAGCAGCTTAGTCCCGGAGATGAACACCGGGGAGCTGTTTTTT. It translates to CASSLVPEMNTGELFF.